Sequencing of this T cell receptor (beta chain) was carried out in a study of T cells after yellow fever vaccination. Germline V CDR1 and CDR2: SQVTM, ANQGSEA. V lost 6 bases, J lost 0 bases, and 9 bases lay in between. The CDR3 is 14 residues long. This clonotype showed up just a few times. Antigen: not known. TCRdb analysed the 5' RACE reads with MiXCR anew, one entry per CDR3 protein. The data contain 450,000 to 550,000 distinct CDR3 sequences, about a fifth of them singletons. Study observations and caveats: Though it reached lower strength, the secondary response hit its peak faster, day 5 versus 15.

The sequence derives from a man aged 18-30 years who received the YFV17D yellow fever vaccine. The chain is built from TRBV29-1 and TRBJ2-6; D might be TRBD1 (5 bases). This material consisted of PBMCs, taken about 20 days after the first yellow fever vaccination. The CDR3 here is CSVDTSSGANVLTF. CDR3 DNA: TGCAGCGTGGACACTTCCTCTGGGGCCAACGTCCTGACTTTC.